This T cell receptor (beta chain) stems from a study of shared clonotypes between healthy human individuals. Whole-study findings and limits: Even with large depth, rarefaction showed that sorted-subset sequencing was incomplete.

Germline V gene data show CDR1 as SEHNR and CDR2 as FQNEAQ (reference sequence). The V end lost 2 bases, the J end lost 2 bases, and 9 bases lay between the germline ends. The CDR3 is 15 residues long. It was CD45RO-negative cells, positively selected for CCR7, that made up naive CD8 cells, with terminally differentiated effector memory CD45RA+ cells excluded. This was a deep-level run. Sequencing used immunoSEQ multiplex PCR; TCRdb keeps in-frame clones, though not all of them. The sample lists about 2 million clones, about 95% seen once, with roughly 1.1% in the top ten. A word on this clone: Its antigen remains unidentified.

The chain employs TRBV7-9 and TRBJ2-2; no clear D. The clonotype originates from a man younger than 35 in good health. What was sequenced was naive CD8+ T cells sorted from blood. CDR3 loop: CASSLSDPNTGELFF. CDR3 sequence (DNA): TGTGCCAGCAGCTTATCTGATCCTAACACCGGGGAGCTGTTTTTT.